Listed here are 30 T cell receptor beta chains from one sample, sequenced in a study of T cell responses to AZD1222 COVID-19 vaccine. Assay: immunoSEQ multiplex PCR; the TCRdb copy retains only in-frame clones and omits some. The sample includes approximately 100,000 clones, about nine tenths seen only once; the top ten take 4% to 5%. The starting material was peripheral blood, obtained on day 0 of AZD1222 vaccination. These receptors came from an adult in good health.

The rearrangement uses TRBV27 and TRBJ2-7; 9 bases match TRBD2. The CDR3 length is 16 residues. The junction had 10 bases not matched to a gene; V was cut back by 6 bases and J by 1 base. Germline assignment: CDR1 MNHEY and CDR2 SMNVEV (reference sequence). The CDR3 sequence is CASRGGRGGYSYEQYF. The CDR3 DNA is TGTGCCAGCAGAGGGGGGCGGGGGGGCTATTCCTACGAGCAGTACTTC.

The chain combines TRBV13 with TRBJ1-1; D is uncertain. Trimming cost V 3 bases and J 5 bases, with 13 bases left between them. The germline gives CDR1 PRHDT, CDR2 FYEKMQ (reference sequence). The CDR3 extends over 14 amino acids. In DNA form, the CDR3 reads TGTGCCAGCAGCTTCGCCCTGGCGGGGACTGAAGCTTTCTTT. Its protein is CASSFALAGTEAFF.

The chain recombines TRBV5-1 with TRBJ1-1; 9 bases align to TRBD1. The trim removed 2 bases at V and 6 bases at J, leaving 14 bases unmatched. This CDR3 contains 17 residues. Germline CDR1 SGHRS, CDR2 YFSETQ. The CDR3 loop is CASSLDGQGKRYAEAFF. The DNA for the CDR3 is TGCGCCAGCAGCTTAGACGGACAGGGGAAACGATATGCTGAAGCTTTCTTT.

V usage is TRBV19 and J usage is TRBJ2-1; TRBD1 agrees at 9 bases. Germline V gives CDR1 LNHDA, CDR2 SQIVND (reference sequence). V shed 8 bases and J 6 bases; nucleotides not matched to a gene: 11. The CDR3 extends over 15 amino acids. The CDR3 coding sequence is TGTGCCAGTTCCGATTCCGGGACAGGGCTCAATGAGCAGTTCTTC. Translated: CASSDSGTGLNEQFF.

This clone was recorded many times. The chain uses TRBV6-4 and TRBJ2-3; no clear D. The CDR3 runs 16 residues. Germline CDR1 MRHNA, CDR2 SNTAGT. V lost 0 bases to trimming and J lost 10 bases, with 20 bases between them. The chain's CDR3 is CASSDSIGSATESQYF. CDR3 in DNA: TGTGCCAGCAGTGACTCGATTGGGTCCGCAACAGAATCGCAGTATTTT.

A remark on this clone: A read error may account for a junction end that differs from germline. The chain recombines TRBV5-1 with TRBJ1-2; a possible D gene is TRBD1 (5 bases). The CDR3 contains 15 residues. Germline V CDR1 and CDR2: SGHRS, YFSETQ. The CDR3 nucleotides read TGCGCCAGCAGATTGGACACCACCACTAACTATGGCTACACCTTC. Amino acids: CASRLDTTTNYGYTF.

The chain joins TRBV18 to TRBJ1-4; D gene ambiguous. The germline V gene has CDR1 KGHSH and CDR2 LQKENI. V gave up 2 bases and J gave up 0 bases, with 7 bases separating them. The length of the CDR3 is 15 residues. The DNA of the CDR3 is TGTGCCAGCTCACCAGGCCCGGCAACTAATGAAAAACTGTTTTTT. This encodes CASSPGPATNEKLFF.

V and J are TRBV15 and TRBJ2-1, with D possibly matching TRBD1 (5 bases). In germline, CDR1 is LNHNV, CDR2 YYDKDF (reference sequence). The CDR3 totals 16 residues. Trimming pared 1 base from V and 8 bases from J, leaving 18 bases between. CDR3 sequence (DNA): TGTGCCACCAGCAGAGTCTCGTTTAGCAGGGTGGATGAGCAGTTCTTC. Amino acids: CATSRVSFSRVDEQFF.

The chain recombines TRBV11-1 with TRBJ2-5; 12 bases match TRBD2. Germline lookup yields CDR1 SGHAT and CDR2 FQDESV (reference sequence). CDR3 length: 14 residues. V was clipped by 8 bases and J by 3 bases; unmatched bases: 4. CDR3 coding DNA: TGTGCCAGCTCGCTAGCGGGGGGGAAAGAGACCCAGTACTTC. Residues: CASSLAGGKETQYF.

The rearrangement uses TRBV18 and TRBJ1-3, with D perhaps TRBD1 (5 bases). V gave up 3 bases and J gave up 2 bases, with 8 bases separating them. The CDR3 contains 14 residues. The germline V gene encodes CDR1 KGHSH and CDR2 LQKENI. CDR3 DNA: TGTGCCAGCTCACCCCAGGACACTGGAAACACCATATATTTT. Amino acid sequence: CASSPQDTGNTIYF. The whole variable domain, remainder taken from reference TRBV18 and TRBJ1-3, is NAGVMQNPRHLVRRRGQEARLRCSPMKGHSHVYWYRQLPEEGLKFMVYLQKENIIDESGMPKERFSAEFPKEGPSILRIQQVVRGDSAAYFCASSPQDTGNTIYFGEGSWLTVV.

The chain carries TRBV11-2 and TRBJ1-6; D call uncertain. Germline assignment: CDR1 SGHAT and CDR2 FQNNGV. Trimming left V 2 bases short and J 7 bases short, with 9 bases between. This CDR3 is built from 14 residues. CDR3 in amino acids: CASSLHPQNSPLHF. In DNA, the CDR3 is TGTGCCAGCAGCTTACACCCCCAGAATTCACCCCTCCACTTT.

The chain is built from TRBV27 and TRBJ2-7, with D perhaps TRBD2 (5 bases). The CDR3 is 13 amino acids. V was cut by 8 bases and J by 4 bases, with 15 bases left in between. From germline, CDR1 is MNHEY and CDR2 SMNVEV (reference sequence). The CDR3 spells CASSWTGNYEQYF. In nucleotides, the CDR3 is TGTGCCAGCTCCTGGACGGGGAATTACGAGCAGTACTTC.

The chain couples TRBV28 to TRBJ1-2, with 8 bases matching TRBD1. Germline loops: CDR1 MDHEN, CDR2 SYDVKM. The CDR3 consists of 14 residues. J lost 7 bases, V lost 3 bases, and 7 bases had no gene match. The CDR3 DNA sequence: TGTGCCAGCAGTTTCCCCGGACAGGGTAGTGGCTACACCTTC. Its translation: CASSFPGQGSGYTF.

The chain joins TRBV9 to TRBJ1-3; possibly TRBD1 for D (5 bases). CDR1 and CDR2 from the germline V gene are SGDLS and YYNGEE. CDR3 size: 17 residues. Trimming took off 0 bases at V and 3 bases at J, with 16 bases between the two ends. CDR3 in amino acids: CASSVASQGAIGNTIYF. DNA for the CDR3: TGTGCCAGCAGCGTAGCTTCGCAGGGAGCGATTGGAAACACCATATATTTT.

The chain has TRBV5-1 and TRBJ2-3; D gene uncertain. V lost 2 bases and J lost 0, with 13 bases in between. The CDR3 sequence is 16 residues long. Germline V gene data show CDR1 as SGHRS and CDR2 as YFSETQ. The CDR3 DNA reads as TGCGCCAGCAGCTTAGGGCGGCCCTCGAGCACAGATACGCAGTATTTT. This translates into CASSLGRPSSTDTQYF.

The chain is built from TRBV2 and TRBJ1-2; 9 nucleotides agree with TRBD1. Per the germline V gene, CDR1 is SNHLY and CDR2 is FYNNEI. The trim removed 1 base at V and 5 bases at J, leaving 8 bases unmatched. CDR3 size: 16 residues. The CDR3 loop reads CASSEGGTGSIYGYTF. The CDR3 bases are TGTGCCAGCAGTGAAGGTGGGACAGGGAGTATATATGGCTACACCTTC.

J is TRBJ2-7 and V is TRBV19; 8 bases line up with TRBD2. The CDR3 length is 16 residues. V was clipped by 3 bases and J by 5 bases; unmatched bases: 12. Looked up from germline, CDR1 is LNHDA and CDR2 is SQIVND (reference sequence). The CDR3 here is CASSIPGGAGVNEQYF. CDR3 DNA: TGTGCCAGTAGTATCCCAGGTGGAGCGGGGGTAAACGAGCAGTACTTC.

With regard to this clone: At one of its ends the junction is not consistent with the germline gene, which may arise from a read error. CDR3 DNA: TGTGCCAGAAGTGACTTGGGGCGCGTCACTGAAGCTTTCTTT. Its translation is CARSDLGRVTEAFF. This chain uses TRBV6-4 with TRBJ1-1; D may be TRBD1 (5 bases). The CDR3 has 14 residues. From germline, CDR1 is MRHNA and CDR2 SNTAGT.

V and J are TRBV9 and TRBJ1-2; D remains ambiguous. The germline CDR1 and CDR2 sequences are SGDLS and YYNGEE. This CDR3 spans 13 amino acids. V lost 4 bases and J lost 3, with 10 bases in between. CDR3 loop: CASSLREYYGYTF. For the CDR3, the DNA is TGTGCCAGCAGCCTCCGGGAGTACTATGGCTACACCTTC.

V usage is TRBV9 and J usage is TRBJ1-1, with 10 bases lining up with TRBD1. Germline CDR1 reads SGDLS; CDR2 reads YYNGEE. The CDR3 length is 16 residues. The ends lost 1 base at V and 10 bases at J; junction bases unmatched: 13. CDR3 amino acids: CASSVRGDRGLERAFF. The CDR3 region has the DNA TGTGCCAGCAGCGTAAGGGGGGACAGGGGACTTGAGCGAGCTTTCTTT.

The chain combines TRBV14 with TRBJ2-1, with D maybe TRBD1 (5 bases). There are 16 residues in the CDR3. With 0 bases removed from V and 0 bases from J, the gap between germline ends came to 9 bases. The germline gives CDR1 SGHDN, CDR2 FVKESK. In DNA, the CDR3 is TGTGCCAGCAGCCAAGACCTGGGGCTCTCCTACAATGAGCAGTTCTTC. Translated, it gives CASSQDLGLSYNEQFF.

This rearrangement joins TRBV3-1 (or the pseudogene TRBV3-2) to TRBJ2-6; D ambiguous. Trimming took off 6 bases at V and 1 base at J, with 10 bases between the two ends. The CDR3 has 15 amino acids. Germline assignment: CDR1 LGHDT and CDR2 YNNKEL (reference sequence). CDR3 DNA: TGTGCCAGCAGTCCCCATGAATCTGGGGCCAACGTCCTGACTTTC. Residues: CASSPHESGANVLTF.

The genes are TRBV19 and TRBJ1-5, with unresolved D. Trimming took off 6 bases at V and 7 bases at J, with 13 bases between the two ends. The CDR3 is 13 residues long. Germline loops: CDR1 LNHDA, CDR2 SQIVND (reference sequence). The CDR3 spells CASSPTTGQPQHF. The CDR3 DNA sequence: TGTGCCAGTAGCCCTACAACGGGACAGCCCCAGCATTTT.

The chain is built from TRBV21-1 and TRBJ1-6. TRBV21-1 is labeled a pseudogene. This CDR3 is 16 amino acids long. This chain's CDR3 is CASIKGRVSYNSPLHF. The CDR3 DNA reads TGTGCCAGCATAAAGGGGAGGGTATCCTATAATTCACCCCTCCACTTT.

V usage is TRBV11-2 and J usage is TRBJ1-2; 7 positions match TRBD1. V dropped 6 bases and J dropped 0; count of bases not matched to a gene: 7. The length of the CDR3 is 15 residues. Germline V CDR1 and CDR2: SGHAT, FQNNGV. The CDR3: CASRDRLRANYGYTF. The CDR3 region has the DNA TGTGCCAGCAGGGACAGGCTAAGAGCTAACTATGGCTACACCTTC.

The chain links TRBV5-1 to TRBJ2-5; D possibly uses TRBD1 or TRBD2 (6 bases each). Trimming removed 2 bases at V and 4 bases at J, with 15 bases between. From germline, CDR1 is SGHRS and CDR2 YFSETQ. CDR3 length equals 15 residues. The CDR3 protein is CASSFQARGRETQYF. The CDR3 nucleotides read TGCGCCAGCAGCTTTCAGGCCCGGGGGCGAGAGACCCAGTACTTC.

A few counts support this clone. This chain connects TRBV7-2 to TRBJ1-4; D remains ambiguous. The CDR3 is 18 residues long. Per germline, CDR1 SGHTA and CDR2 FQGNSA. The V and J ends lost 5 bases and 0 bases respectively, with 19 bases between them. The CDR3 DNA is TGTGCCAGCAGCCAAGGGATCGGGAAAGGTGCAACTAATGAAAAACTGTTTTTT. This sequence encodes CASSQGIGKGATNEKLFF. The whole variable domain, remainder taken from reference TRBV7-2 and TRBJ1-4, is GAGVSQSPSNKVTEKGKDVELRCDPISGHTALYWYRQSLGQGLEFLIYFQGNSAPDKSGLPSDRFSAERTGGSVSTLTIQRTQQEDSAVYLCASSQGIGKGATNEKLFFGSGTQLSVL.

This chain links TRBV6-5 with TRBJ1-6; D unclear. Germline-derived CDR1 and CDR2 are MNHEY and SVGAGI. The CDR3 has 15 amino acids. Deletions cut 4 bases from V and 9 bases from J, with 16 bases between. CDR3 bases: TGTGCCAGCAGTTTATCCCCTATTGAGGGTTCACCCCTCCACTTT. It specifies CASSLSPIEGSPLHF.

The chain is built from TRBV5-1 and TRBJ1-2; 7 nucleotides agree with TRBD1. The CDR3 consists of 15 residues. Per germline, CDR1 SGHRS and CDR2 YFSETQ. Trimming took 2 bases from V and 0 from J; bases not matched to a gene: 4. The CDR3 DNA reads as TGCGCCAGCAGCTTAAGGGACAGTCCTAACTATGGCTACACCTTC. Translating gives CASSLRDSPNYGYTF.

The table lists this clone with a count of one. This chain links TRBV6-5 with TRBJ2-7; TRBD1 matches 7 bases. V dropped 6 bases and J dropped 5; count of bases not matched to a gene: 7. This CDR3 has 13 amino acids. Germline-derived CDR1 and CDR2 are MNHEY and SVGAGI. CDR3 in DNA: TGTGCCAGCAGGACGACAGGGACAAACGAGCAGTACTTC. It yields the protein CASRTTGTNEQYF.